These T cell receptor beta chains were read from a single sample in a study of T cell repertoires in cytomegalovirus infection. TCRdb re-analysed the reads in MiXCR, keeping a single row per CDR3 protein. The sample has 60,000 to 80,000 distinct CDR3 sequences; roughly a fifth are singletons. The antigens these receptors bind are not known. The starting material was CD8+ T cells from cultured PBMCs, obtained from culture after CMV antigen stimulation. The receptors come from a human donor in good health (CMV status not recorded). Some clones in this sample may be carry-over from other donors' samples. CDR3s leave out the opening cysteine and the closing phenylalanine or tryptophan. D genes are given only for firm matches.

.	TRBV7-8	TRBJ1-1	ASSYKGGGADTEAF
.	TRBV7-9	TRBJ2-1	ASSLILSPSSYNEQF
.	TRBV7-3	TRBJ2-3	ASGSGGTDTQY
.	TRBV7-8	TRBJ1-6	ASSLEGRQTGSNSPLH
.	TRBV7-6	TRBJ1-4	ASSLMRATNEKLF
.	TRBV7-2	TRBJ1-1	ASSSRLISGTEAF
.	TRBV6-2/TRBV6-3	TRBJ2-4	ASSSLTWERNIQY
TRBD1	TRBV19	TRBJ1-5	ASSPQRGRANQPQH
TRBD1	TRBV7-8	TRBJ1-5	ASRPISGGGTGWNQPQH
.	TRBV28	TRBJ1-2	ASSSGLDSSNYGYT
.	TRBV6-2/TRBV6-3	TRBJ1-1	ASSYMNTEAF
TRBD1	TRBV5-8	TRBJ1-2	ASSGEPGQLNYGYT
.	TRBV5-6	TRBJ1-1	ASSTQGPEAF
.	TRBV12-5	TRBJ1-4	ASGLVQGSATNEKLF
.	TRBV6-2/TRBV6-3	TRBJ1-1	ASSYSLGTNTEAF
.	TRBV7-2	TRBJ2-5	ASSYKGQETQY
.	TRBV29-1	TRBJ1-1	SVLSQSEAF
.	TRBV7-8	TRBJ1-5	ASSPTENNQPQH
.	TRBV19	TRBJ2-6	ARTRDRTSSGANVLT
TRBD2	TRBV28	TRBJ2-7	ASSFGEGIHEQY
.	TRBV7-9	TRBJ1-1	AVTGMNTEAF
.	TRBV29-1	TRBJ1-2	SDVGANRNGYT
.	TRBV28	TRBJ2-7	ASSREFEQY
TRBD2	TRBV19	TRBJ2-1	ASRLAGGSYNEQF
TRBD1	TRBV7-9	TRBJ1-4	ASSAIRGPNEKLF
.	TRBV7-2	TRBJ2-3	ASSPGTWSTDTQY
TRBD1	TRBV2	TRBJ2-7	ASVVGTGIGHEQY
.	TRBV5-6	TRBJ1-1	ASSGAWVRTEAF
.	TRBV7-9	TRBJ1-2	ASSPPSGAINYGYT
TRBD2	TRBV7-2	TRBJ2-1	ASSLGLPDDEQF
.	TRBV6-2/TRBV6-3	TRBJ1-5	ASSWSGENQPQH
TRBD1	TRBV7-2	TRBJ1-6	ASSSPPGQEYYNSPLH
.	TRBV6-1	TRBJ1-3	ASSEKFGGLFSGNTIY
.	TRBV12-3/TRBV12-4	TRBJ2-1	ASSLRVAAYNEQF
.	TRBV4-3	TRBJ1-1	ASTSTADMNTEAF
.	TRBV7-9	TRBJ2-2	ASSLERAQYAGELF
.	TRBV6-2/TRBV6-3	TRBJ1-1	ASSYGTAVSEAF
.	TRBV6-8	TRBJ1-1	ASSYITGMAF
.	TRBV4-1	TRBJ1-2	ASSQESGVGYT
.	TRBV12-3/TRBV12-4	TRBJ2-1	ASSLTYEQF
.	TRBV7-8	TRBJ1-6	ASSLIVAGRYAYNSPLH
.	TRBV2	TRBJ1-2	ASSEATGRRGYT
.	TRBV20-1	TRBJ1-3	SARDTELSGNTIY
TRBD2	TRBV7-2	TRBJ2-5	ASSLSGLAGGTQY
.	TRBV4-1	TRBJ1-1	ASSQAGENTEAF
.	TRBV27	TRBJ1-5	ASSFKSAGPQH
.	TRBV7-3	TRBJ1-1	ASSLGFGGINTEAF
TRBD1	TRBV27	TRBJ1-1	ASREGQLNTEAF
.	TRBV7-6	TRBJ2-7	ASSDRTSTYEQY
.	TRBV6-2/TRBV6-3	TRBJ2-1	ASSHPGGYNEQF
.	TRBV4-1	TRBJ2-5	ASSKQGKTQY
.	TRBV12-3/TRBV12-4	TRBJ1-3	ASSFPGDLTIY
TRBD1	TRBV12-5	TRBJ2-1	ASGGPDRGQGLYNEQF